This TCR beta chain stems from a study of cytomegalovirus exposure and HLA in healthy donors. The germline V gene encodes CDR1 SGHVS and CDR2 FQNEAQ. There are 16 residues in the CDR3. The ends were cut back, 4 bases at V and 4 bases at J, with 19 bases in the middle. The PCR was carried out with 60 Vbeta primers and 13 Jbeta primers. Assay: immunoSEQ multiplex PCR; the TCRdb copy retains only in-frame clones and omits some. Among some 190,000 clones, approximately 80% were seen once, and the ten largest hold roughly 13%. This sequence was found in a woman between 25 and 40 years old in good health and CMV-seropositive. This chain links TRBV7-8 with TRBJ2-5, with D possibly being TRBD1 (6 bases). Input material: PBMCs. CDR3 sequence reads: CASSSHLQGWRETQYF. The CDR3 DNA reads TGTGCCAGCAGCTCACACTTACAGGGTTGGAGAGAGACCCAGTACTTC.